These T cell receptor beta chains were read from a single sample in a study of post-analysis software for immune sequencing data. TCRdb re-derived calls from the PCR reads in MiXCR, one entry per CDR3 protein. Among around 710,000 distinct CDR3 sequences listed, roughly 50% were seen once. Sequenced material: blood. Receptor source: a girl aged 10-17 years with multiple sclerosis. Both conserved end residues are part of each CDR3. The D gene is left open where the match is weak. Clone size, where shown, is once, few, many, or a class for clones that have expanded.

cdr3_nt cdr3_aa clone_size v_call d_call j_call
TGTGCCAGCAGCTTAACGACTAGCGGGAGGGCCCTGGAGACCCAGTACTTC CASSLTTSGRALETQYF . TRBV7-8 TRBD2 TRBJ2-5
TGTGCCAGCAGCCTCCACCTGACTAGCGGCTACACCGGGGAGCTGTTTTTT CASSLHLTSGYTGELFF . TRBV14 TRBD2 TRBJ2-2
TGCAGTGCTAGAGATTTGACCGCCCTCTACGAGCAGTACTTC CSARDLTALYEQYF few TRBV20-1 . TRBJ2-7
TGTGCCAGCAGTCTGACTAGCGGCACCTACGAGCAGTACTTC CASSLTSGTYEQYF many TRBV6-5 TRBD2 TRBJ2-7
TGTGCCACCCTACCCGCATCCGGGGGCACGGGCAATGAGCAGTTCTTC CATLPASGGTGNEQFF . TRBV10-3 . TRBJ2-1
TGTGCCAGCAGTTTCATCGGCGGGAGTGGGGAGACCCAGTACTTC CASSFIGGSGETQYF . TRBV12-3/TRBV12-4 TRBD2 TRBJ2-5
TGTGCCAGCAGGCCTAAGGGGCAGGATTATAGCAATCAGCCCCAGCATTTT CASRPKGQDYSNQPQHF . TRBV6-1 . TRBJ1-5
TGTGCCAGCAGCTTATGGGGGCAATCTGGGGCCAACGTCCTGACTTTC CASSLWGQSGANVLTF . TRBV7-9 . TRBJ2-6
TGTGCCAGCAGCTTAGAACCGGGCCCAGATACGCAGTATTTT CASSLEPGPDTQYF few TRBV11-3 . TRBJ2-3
TGTGCCAGCAGTGAAGTGACTCCTCAAGAGACCCAGTACTTC CASSEVTPQETQYF once TRBV2 . TRBJ2-5
TGTGCCAGCAGCCAAGATTTAGCGGGAGTTTGGAATGAGCAGTTCTTC CASSQDLAGVWNEQFF . TRBV3-1 TRBD2 TRBJ2-1
TGTGCCAGCAGTTTCCGGGGAACGGGGGAGCAGTACTTC CASSFRGTGEQYF few TRBV12-3/TRBV12-4 . TRBJ2-7
TGTGCCAGCAGTTTTAGCGGGAGGTCGGCAGATACGCAGTATTTT CASSFSGRSADTQYF . TRBV12-3/TRBV12-4 TRBD2 TRBJ2-3
TGCGCCAGCAGCCGTGGGACGGAATATGGCTACACCTTC CASSRGTEYGYTF . TRBV4-1 . TRBJ1-2
TGCAGTGCTTTCGCGGGGGGCGCTGGGCATGAGCAGTTCTTC CSAFAGGAGHEQFF . TRBV20-1 TRBD2 TRBJ2-1
TGCGCCAGCAGCTTAGATGAGGGGGCGCCCTATGAGCAGTACTTC CASSLDEGAPYEQYF . TRBV5-1 TRBD1 TRBJ2-7
TGTGCCAGCAGCCGAAAAACTAGCACAGATACGCAGTATTTT CASSRKTSTDTQYF few TRBV7-2 . TRBJ2-3
TGTGCCAGCAGCCGTGAGGGACAGGGTCGGCGGCCCCAGCATTTT CASSREGQGRRPQHF . TRBV5-8 TRBD1 TRBJ1-5
TGTGCCAGCAGTTTGATGGTCCGAGGAATGTTGTATTTT CASSLMVRGMLYF . TRBV28 . TRBJ2-3
TGTGTCAGCAGCGGGACTCGCCAGACAGATACGCAGTATTTT CVSSGTRQTDTQYF few TRBV12-3/TRBV12-4 TRBD2 TRBJ2-3
TGTGCCAGCACAGGGACTAGAAGCACAGATACGCAGTATTTT CASTGTRSTDTQYF once TRBV2 TRBD2 TRBJ2-3
TGTGCCAGCATCGTAGCGGGACAGAGTAGGAATGAGCAGTTCTTC CASIVAGQSRNEQFF . TRBV12-3/TRBV12-4 . TRBJ2-1
TGTGCCAGCAGTTACTCCTTAACTAGCGCTACCTACGAGCAGTACTTC CASSYSLTSATYEQYF . TRBV6-2/TRBV6-3 TRBD2 TRBJ2-7
TGTGCCAGCAGCCAAGGTCTTCGGTTGCCTAACTATGGCTACACCTTC CASSQGLRLPNYGYTF . TRBV3-1 . TRBJ1-2
TGTGCCAGCAGCTGGGACGGCCAAGAGACCCAGTACTTC CASSWDGQETQYF few TRBV7-9 . TRBJ2-5
TGTGCCAGCACCTCACAGGGGGCACTAGAGACCCAGTACTTC CASTSQGALETQYF few TRBV12-3/TRBV12-4 TRBD1 TRBJ2-5
TGCAGTGCTACCCCGACAGGGATGAGGGAGACCCAGTACTTC CSATPTGMRETQYF . TRBV20-1 TRBD1 TRBJ2-5
TGCAGCGTCCCGGGACAGGGGGCAGCAGATACGCAGTATTTT CSVPGQGAADTQYF few TRBV29-1 TRBD1 TRBJ2-3
TGTGCCAGCAGCTCACGGGGAGGGGATCCCTCCTACGAGCAGTACTTC CASSSRGGDPSYEQYF . TRBV7-9 TRBD2 TRBJ2-7
TGTGCCAGTAGTATTCCAGGGGCAGGCACAGATACGCAGTATTTT CASSIPGAGTDTQYF . TRBV19 . TRBJ2-3
TGCAGCGTTTGGACCGGGGGTACGCAGTATTTT CSVWTGGTQYF few TRBV29-1 . TRBJ2-3
TGTGCCAGCAGTTTAGCGACTAGCGGGAGCACAGATACGCAGTATTTT CASSLATSGSTDTQYF few TRBV12-3/TRBV12-4 TRBD2 TRBJ2-3
TGTGCCAGCAGCTCAGATGGGCCGGACAATAATTCACCCCTCCACTTT CASSSDGPDNNSPLHF few TRBV9 . TRBJ1-6
TGCAGTGCTAGAGATCTAGCTAGCGGGAGCCCCTTCTCCAATGAGCAGTTCTTC CSARDLASGSPFSNEQFF . TRBV20-1 TRBD2 TRBJ2-1
TGTGCCAGCAGCTTAATCGGGACGGATCAAGAGACCCAGTACTTC CASSLIGTDQETQYF . TRBV7-2 . TRBJ2-5
TGCGCCAGCAGCCAAAGGATTAGCGGGACAGGGGAGACCCAGTACTTC CASSQRISGTGETQYF . TRBV4-3 . TRBJ2-5
TGTGCCAGCAGTCCGGACGGAGGTTCACCCCTCCACTTT CASSPDGGSPLHF few TRBV6-5 . TRBJ1-6
TGTGCCAGCAGTTACTCGGGACTAGCGTCGAGCTCCTACAATGAGCAGTTCTTC CASSYSGLASSSYNEQFF . TRBV6-5 TRBD2 TRBJ2-1
TGTGCCAGCAGCTTAGGGCCTTCAGATGCTGGGGCCAACGTCCTGACTTTC CASSLGPSDAGANVLTF . TRBV7-3 . TRBJ2-6
TGTGCCAGCAGACTAGCAGCAGCAGATACGCAGTATTTT CASRLAAADTQYF few TRBV28 . TRBJ2-3
TGTGCCAGCAGTTTGCGGGAGGGCTTCTACGAGCAGTACTTC CASSLREGFYEQYF many TRBV27 TRBD2 TRBJ2-7
TGTGCCAGCAGCCAAGAAACAGGGAGGGACACTGAAGCTTTCTTT CASSQETGRDTEAFF . TRBV4-2 . TRBJ1-1
TGTGCCAGAAGTTTATCAAGGACTAGCGGAAATGAGCAGTTCTTC CARSLSRTSGNEQFF . TRBV27 TRBD2 TRBJ2-1
TGCGCCAGCAGCCAAGGGGGACAGGGAGGGGGTGAGCAGTTCTTC CASSQGGQGGGEQFF few TRBV4-1 TRBD1 TRBJ2-1
TGCGCCAGCAGCTTGGGGCCGGTAGATACGCAGTATTTT CASSLGPVDTQYF . TRBV5-1 . TRBJ2-3
TGTGCCGGCAGCCCTGGACAGGGCACAGATACGCAGTATTTT CAGSPGQGTDTQYF once TRBV7-2 TRBD1 TRBJ2-3
TGCGCCAGCAGCTTGGGAGAGAGCCCCAATGAGCAGTTCTTC CASSLGESPNEQFF . TRBV5-1 . TRBJ2-1
TGCAGTGCTAGAGGTAACCCGGGAGCACCCTACGAGCAGTACTTC CSARGNPGAPYEQYF . TRBV20-1 . TRBJ2-7
TGTGCTAGCAGCTTAGGGCACGGGACAGGGGTTTACAATGAGCAGTTCTTC CASSLGHGTGVYNEQFF . TRBV7-7 TRBD1 TRBJ2-1